This T cell receptor beta chain was captured in a study of graft-versus-host responses after intestinal transplantation. Turning to the study itself: Among the recipients, all got anti-thymocyte globulin induction and then tacrolimus and steroids for around 3 years. Notes on the study in general: Early post-transplant HvG declines were associated with peak circulating GvH clone levels. Individuals carrying graft-donor T cell macrochimerism showed high graft-versus-host to host-versus-graft clonal ratios in allografts.

Sequenced by immunoSEQ multiplex PCR; TCRdb stores in-frame clones only, minus some. The data contain 88,000 or so clones, 90% of them seen just once; the ten biggest clones take up roughly 0.099%. As for this clone: What it recognizes is unknown.

The V and J ends lost 7 bases and 3 bases respectively, with 7 bases between them. This CDR3 is built from 11 residues. Germline CDR1 MGHDK, CDR2 SYGVNS. The input for sequencing was unstimulated CD4+ T cells sorted from spleen or lymph node cells, taken before intestinal transplant. This chain joins TRBV25-1 and TRBJ2-7; no clear D. This sequence originates from a human donor who received an intestinal transplant. The CDR3 loop is CASNVGYEQYF. The CDR3 DNA sequence: TGTGCCAGCAATGTCGGCTACGAGCAGTACTTC.